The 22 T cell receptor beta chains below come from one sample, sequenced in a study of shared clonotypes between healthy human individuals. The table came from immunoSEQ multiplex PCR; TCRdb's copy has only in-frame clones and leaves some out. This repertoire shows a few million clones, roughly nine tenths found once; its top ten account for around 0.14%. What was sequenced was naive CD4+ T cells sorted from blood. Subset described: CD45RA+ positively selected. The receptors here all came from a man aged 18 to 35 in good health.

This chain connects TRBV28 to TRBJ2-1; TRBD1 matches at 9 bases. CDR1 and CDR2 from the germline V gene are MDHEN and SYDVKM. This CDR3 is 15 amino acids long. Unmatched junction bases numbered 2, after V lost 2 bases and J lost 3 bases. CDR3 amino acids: CASSLGTGFYNEQFF. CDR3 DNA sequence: TGTGCCAGCAGTTTAGGGACAGGGTTCTACAATGAGCAGTTCTTC.

The CDR3 spells CASSTGILGNQPQHF. CDR3 nucleotides: TGTGCCAGCAGCACCGGGATCCTGGGCAATCAGCCCCAGCATTTT. The chain uses TRBV21-1 and TRBJ1-5. TRBV21-1 is given as a pseudogene. The CDR3 sequence is 15 residues long.

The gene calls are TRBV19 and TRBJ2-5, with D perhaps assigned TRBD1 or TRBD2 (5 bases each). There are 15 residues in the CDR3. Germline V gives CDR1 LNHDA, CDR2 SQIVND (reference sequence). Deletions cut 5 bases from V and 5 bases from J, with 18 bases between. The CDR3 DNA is TGTGCCAGTAGTGTTGTTTGGGACGTTAGGGAGACCCAGTACTTC. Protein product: CASSVVWDVRETQYF.

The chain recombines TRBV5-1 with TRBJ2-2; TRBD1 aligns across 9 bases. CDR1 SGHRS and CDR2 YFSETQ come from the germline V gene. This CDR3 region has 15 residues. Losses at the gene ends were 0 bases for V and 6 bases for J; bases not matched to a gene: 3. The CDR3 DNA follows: TGCGCCAGCAGCTTGGAGGGACAGGGAGCCGGGGAGCTGTTTTTT. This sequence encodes CASSLEGQGAGELFF.

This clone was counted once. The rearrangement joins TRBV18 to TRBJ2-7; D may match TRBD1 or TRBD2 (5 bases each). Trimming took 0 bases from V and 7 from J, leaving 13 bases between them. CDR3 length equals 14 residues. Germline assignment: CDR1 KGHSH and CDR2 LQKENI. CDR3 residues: CASSPPARDGEQYF. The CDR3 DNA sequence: TGTGCCAGCTCACCACCTGCCAGGGACGGGGAGCAGTACTTC.

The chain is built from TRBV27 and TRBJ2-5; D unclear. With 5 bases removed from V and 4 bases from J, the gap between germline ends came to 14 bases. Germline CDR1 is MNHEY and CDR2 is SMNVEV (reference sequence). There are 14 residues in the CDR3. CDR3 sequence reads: CASSPRMLRETQYF. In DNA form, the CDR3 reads TGTGCCAGCAGTCCGAGGATGTTAAGAGAGACCCAGTACTTC.

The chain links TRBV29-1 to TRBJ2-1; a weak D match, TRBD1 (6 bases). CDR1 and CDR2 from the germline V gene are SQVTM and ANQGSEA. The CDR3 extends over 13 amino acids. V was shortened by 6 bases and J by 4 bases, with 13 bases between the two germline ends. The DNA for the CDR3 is TGCAGCGTGGTCGGGACAAGATACAATGAGCAGTTCTTC. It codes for CSVVGTRYNEQFF.

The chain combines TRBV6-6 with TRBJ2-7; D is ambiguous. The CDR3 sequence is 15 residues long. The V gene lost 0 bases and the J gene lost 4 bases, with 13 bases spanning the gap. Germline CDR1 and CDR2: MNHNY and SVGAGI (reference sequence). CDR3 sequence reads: CASSYSGQTYYEQYF. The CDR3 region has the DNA TGTGCCAGCAGTTACTCGGGCCAGACCTATTACGAGCAGTACTTC.

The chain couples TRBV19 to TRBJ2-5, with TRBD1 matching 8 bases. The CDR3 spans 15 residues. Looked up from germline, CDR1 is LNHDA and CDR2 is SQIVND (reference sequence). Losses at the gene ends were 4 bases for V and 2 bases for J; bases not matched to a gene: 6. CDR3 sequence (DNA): TGTGCCAGTAGTACAAGACAGGGGTGGCAAGAGACCCAGTACTTC. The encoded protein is CASSTRQGWQETQYF. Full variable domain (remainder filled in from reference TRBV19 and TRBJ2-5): DGGITQSPKYLFRKEGQNVTLSCEQNLNHDAMYWYRQDPGQGLRLIYYSQIVNDFQKGDIAEGYSVSREKKESFPLTVTSAQKNPTAFYLCASSTRQGWQETQYFGPGTRLLVL.

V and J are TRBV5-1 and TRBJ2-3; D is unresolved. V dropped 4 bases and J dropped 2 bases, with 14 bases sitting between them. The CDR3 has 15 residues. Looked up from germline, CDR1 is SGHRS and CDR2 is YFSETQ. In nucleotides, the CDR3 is TGCGCCAGCAGCGATGACCGGCGGAACACAGATACGCAGTATTTT. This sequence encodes CASSDDRRNTDTQYF.

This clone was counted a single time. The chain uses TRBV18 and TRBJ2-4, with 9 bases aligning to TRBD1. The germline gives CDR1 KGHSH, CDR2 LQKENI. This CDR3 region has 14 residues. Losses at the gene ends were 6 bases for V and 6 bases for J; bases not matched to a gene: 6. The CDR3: CASSAGTGLNIQYF. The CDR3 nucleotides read TGTGCCAGCTCGGCCGGGACAGGGTTAAACATTCAGTACTTC. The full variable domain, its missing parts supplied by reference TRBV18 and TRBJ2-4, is NAGVMQNPRHLVRRRGQEARLRCSPMKGHSHVYWYRQLPEEGLKFMVYLQKENIIDESGMPKERFSAEFPKEGPSILRIQQVVRGDSAAYFCASSAGTGLNIQYFGAGTRLSVL.

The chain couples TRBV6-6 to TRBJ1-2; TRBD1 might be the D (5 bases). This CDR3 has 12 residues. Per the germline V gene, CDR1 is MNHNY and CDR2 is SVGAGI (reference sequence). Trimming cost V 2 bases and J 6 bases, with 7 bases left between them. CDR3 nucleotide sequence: TGTGCCAGCAGTTACCGGGGGGATGGCTACACCTTC. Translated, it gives CASSYRGDGYTF.

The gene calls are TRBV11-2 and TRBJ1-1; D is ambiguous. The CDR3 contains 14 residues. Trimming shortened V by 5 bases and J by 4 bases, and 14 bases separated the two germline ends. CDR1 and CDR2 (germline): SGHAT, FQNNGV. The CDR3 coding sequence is TGTGCCAGCAGCCCCACCCTACCGAGCACTGAAGCTTTCTTT. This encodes CASSPTLPSTEAFF.

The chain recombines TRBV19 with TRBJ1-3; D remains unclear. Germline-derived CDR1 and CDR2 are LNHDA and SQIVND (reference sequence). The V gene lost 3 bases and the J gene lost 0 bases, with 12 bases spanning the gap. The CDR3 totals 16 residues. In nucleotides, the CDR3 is TGTGCCAGTAGTATGGCCTGGGCCCCCTCTGGAAACACCATATATTTT. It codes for CASSMAWAPSGNTIYF.

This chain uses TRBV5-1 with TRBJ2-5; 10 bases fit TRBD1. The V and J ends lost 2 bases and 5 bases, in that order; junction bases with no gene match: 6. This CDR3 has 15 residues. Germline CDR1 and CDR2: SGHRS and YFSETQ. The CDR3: CASSFGTGVLETQYF. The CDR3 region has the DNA TGCGCCAGCAGCTTCGGGACAGGGGTTTTGGAGACCCAGTACTTC. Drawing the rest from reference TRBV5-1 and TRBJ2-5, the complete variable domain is KAGVTQTPRYLIKTRGQQVTLSCSPISGHRSVSWYQQTPGQGLQFLFEYFSETQRNKGNFPGRFSGRQFSNSRSEMNVSTLELGDSALYLCASSFGTGVLETQYFGPGTRLLVL.

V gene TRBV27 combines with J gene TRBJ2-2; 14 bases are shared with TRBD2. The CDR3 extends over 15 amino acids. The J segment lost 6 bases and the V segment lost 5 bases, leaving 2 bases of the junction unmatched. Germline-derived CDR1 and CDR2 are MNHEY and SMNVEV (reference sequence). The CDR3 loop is CASSRLAGGPGELFF. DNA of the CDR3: TGTGCCAGCAGTCGACTAGCGGGAGGGCCCGGGGAGCTGTTTTTT.

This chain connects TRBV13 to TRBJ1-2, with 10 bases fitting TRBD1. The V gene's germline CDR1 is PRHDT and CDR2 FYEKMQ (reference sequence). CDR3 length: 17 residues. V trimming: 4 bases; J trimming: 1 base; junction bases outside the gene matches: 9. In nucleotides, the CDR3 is TGTGCCAGCAGCTCCGACAGGGGGCCTGGACTTAACTATGGCTACACCTTC. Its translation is CASSSDRGPGLNYGYTF.

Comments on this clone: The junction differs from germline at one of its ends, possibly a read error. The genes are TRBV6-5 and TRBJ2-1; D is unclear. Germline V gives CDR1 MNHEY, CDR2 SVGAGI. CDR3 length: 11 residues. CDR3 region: CAISESFEQFF. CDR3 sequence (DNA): TGTGCCATCAGTGAGTCGTTTGAGCAGTTCTTC.

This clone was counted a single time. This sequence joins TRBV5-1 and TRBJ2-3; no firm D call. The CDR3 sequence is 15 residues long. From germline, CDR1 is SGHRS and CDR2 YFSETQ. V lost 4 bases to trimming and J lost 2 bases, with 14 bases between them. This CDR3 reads CASSTSPLPTDTQYF. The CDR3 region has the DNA TGCGCCAGCAGCACCTCGCCGCTACCCACAGATACGCAGTATTTT.

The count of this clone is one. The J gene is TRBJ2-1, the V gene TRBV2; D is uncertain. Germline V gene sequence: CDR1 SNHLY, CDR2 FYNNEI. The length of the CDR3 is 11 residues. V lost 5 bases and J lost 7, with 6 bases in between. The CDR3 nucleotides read TGTGCCAGCAGTATAATGAATGAGCAGTTCTTC. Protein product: CASSIMNEQFF.

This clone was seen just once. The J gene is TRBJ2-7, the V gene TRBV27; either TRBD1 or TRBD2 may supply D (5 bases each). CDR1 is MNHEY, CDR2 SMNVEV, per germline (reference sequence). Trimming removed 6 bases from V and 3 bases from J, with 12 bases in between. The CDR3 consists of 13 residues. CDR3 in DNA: TGTGCCAGCAGCAGGGACGTATACTACGAGCAGTACTTC. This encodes CASSRDVYYEQYF.

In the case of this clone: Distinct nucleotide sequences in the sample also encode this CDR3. The CDR3 here is CASSIRGATDTQYF. DNA for the CDR3: TGTGCCAGTAGTATTCGGGGGGCCACAGATACGCAGTATTTT. The chain recombines TRBV19 with TRBJ2-3, with D possibly being TRBD2 (7 bases). The CDR3 has 14 residues. Germline CDR1 LNHDA, CDR2 SQIVND (reference sequence). The germline V and J ends were trimmed by 3 bases and 2 bases, with 9 bases remaining between them. The full variable domain, with the rest looked up from reference TRBV19 and TRBJ2-3, is DGGITQSPKYLFRKEGQNVTLSCEQNLNHDAMYWYRQDPGQGLRLIYYSQIVNDFQKGDIAEGYSVSREKKESFPLTVTSAQKNPTAFYLCASSIRGATDTQYFGPGTRLTVL.